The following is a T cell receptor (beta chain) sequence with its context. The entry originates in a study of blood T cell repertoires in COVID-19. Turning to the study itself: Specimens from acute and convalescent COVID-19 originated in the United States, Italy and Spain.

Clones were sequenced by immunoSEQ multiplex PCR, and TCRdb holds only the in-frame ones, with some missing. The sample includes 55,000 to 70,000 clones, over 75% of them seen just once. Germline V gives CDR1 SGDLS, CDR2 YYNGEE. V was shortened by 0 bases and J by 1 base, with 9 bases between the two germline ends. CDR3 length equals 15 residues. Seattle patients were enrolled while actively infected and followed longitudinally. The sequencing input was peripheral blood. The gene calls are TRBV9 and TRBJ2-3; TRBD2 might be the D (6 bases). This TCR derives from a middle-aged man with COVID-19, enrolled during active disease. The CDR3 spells CASSVAGGGTDTQYF. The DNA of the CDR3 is TGTGCCAGCAGCGTAGCCGGCGGGGGCACAGATACGCAGTATTTT. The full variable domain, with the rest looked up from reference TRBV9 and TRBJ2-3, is DSGVTQTPKHLITATGQRVTLRCSPRSGDLSVYWYQQSLDQGLQFLIQYYNGEERAKGNILERFSAQQFPDLHSELNLSSLELGDSALYFCASSVAGGGTDTQYFGPGTRLTVL.